This T cell receptor (beta chain) was sequenced during a study of blood T cell repertoires in COVID-19. How the authors handled the data: The assay estimated nucleated cells by amplifying reference gene primers. The table came from immunoSEQ multiplex PCR; TCRdb's copy has only in-frame clones and leaves some out. D and trimming were read from the DNA, whereas the V and J calls and clone size are those reported in that table. This table has some 130,000 clones, roughly 83% appearing once. The germline CDR1 and CDR2 sequences are SGDLS and YYNGEE. The CDR3 length is 13 residues. V was pared by 0 bases and J by 8 bases, with 11 bases between.

Sequenced input: peripheral blood. The chain uses TRBV9 and TRBJ1-1; maybe TRBD1 (6 bases). The origin of this receptor is a man aged 60 to 75 with acute or convalescent COVID-19. The CDR3 DNA sequence: TGTGCCAGCAGCGTAGTTGACAGGCCCGAAGCTTTCTTT. Amino acid sequence: CASSVVDRPEAFF.